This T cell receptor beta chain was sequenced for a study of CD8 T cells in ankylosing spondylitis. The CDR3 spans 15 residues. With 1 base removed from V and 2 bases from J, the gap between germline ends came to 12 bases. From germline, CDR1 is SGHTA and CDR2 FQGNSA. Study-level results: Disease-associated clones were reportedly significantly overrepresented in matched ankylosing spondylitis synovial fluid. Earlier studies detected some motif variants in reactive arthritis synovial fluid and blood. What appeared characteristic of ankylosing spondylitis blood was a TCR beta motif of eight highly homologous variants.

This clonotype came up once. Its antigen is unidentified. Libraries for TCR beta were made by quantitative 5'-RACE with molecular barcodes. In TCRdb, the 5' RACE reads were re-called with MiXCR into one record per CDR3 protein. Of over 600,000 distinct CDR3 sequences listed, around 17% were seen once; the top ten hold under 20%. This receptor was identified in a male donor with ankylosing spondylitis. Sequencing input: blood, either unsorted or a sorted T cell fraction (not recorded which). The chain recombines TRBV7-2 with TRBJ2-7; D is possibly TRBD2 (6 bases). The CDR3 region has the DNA TGTGCCAGCAGCTTAGAGGGACTCTCAACCTACGAGCAGTACTTC. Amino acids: CASSLEGLSTYEQYF.